This T cell receptor beta chain was retrieved from a study of cytomegalovirus exposure and HLA in healthy donors. Overall study findings and caveats: Reports credit the classifier with highly specific, highly sensitive diagnosis of cytomegalovirus status.

Primers included in the PCR were 60 Vbeta and 13 Jbeta primers. Assay used: immunoSEQ multiplex PCR; TCRdb lists only in-frame clones, some missing. In the table there are 150,000 to 200,000 clones, just over 75% of which are singletons. On this clone: Its antigen is currently unknown.

The sequence was collected from a man aged 18 to 30 in good health and CMV-seronegative. The sequencing sample was made of PBMCs.

CDR3 loop: CASSPRLAKHTDTQYF. DNA for the CDR3: TGTGCCAGCTCACCACGACTAGCGAAACACACAGATACGCAGTATTTT. The chain combines TRBV18 with TRBJ2-3, with 8 bases matching TRBD2. This CDR3 spans 16 amino acids. The junction had 5 bases not matched to a gene; V was cut back by 1 base and J by 2 bases. Germline V gives CDR1 KGHSH, CDR2 LQKENI.